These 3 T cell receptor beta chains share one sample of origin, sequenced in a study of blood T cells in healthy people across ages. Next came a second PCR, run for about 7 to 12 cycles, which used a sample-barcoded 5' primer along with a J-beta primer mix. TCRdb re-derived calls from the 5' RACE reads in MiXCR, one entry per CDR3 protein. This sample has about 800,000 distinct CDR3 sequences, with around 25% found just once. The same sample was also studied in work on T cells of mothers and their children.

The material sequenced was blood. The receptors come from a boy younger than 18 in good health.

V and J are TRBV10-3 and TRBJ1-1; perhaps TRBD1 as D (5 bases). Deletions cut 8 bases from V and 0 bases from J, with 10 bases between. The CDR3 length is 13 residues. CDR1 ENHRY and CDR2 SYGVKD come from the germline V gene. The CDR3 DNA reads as TGTGCCATCTTGGCGGACATGAACACTGAAGCTTTCTTT. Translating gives CAILADMNTEAFF.

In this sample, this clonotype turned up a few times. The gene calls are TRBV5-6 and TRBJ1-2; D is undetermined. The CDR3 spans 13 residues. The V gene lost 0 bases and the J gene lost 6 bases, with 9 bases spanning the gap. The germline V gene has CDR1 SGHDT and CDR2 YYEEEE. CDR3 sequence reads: CASSLGRADGYTF. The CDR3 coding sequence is TGTGCCAGCAGCTTGGGTCGGGCGGATGGCTACACCTTC.

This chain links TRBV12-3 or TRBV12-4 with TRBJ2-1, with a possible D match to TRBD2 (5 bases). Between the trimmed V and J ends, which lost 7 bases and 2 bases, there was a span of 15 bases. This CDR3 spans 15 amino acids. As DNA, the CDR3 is TGTGCCAGCACTCCAACAGACGGGGCCTACAATGAGCAGTTCTTC. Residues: CASTPTDGAYNEQFF.